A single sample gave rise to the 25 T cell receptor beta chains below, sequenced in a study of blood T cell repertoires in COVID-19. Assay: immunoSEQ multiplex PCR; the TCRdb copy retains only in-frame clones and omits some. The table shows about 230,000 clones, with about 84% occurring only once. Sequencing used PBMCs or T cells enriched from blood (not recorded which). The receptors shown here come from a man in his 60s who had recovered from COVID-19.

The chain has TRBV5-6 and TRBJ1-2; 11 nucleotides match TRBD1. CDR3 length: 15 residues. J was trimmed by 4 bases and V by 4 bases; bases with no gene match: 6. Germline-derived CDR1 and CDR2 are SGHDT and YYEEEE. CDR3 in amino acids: CASSPGTGGGYGYTF. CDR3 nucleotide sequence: TGTGCCAGCAGCCCAGGGACAGGGGGTGGCTATGGCTACACCTTC.

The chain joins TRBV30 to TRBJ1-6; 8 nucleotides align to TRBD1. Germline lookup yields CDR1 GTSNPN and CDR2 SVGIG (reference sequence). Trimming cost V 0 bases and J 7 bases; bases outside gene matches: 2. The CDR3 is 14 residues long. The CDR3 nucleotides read TGTGCCTGGAGTGTCGACAGGGGCAATTCACCCCTCCACTTT. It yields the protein CAWSVDRGNSPLHF. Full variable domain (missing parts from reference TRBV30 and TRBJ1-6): SQTIHQWPATLVQPVGSPLSLECTVEGTSNPNLYWYRQAAGRGLQLLFYSVGIGQISSEVPQNLSASRPQDRQFILSSKKLLLSDSGFYLCAWSVDRGNSPLHFGNGTRLTVT.

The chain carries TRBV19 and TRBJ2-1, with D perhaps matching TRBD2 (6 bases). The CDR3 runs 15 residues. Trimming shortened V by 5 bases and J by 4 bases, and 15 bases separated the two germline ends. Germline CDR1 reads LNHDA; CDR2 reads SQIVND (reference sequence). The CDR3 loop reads CASSASWAGYNEQFF. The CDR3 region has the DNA TGTGCCAGTAGTGCTTCATGGGCGGGATACAATGAGCAGTTCTTC. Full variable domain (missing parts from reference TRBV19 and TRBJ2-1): DGGITQSPKYLFRKEGQNVTLSCEQNLNHDAMYWYRQDPGQGLRLIYYSQIVNDFQKGDIAEGYSVSREKKESFPLTVTSAQKNPTAFYLCASSASWAGYNEQFFGPGTRLTVL.

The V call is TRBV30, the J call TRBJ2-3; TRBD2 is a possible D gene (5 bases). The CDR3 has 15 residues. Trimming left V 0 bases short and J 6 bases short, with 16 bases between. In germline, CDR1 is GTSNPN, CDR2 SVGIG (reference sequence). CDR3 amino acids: CAWSVLGGEGDTQYF. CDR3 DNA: TGTGCCTGGAGTGTTTTAGGCGGAGAGGGTGATACGCAGTATTTT.

CDR3 in amino acids: CASSQIGRGPTEAFF. Written as DNA, the CDR3 is TGTGCCAGCAGCCAGATAGGCAGGGGGCCCACTGAAGCTTTCTTT. The chain uses TRBV14 and TRBJ1-1; 8 bases line up with TRBD1. Trimming took 3 bases from V and 4 from J; bases not matched to a gene: 7. Germline V lookup: CDR1 SGHDN, CDR2 FVKESK. The CDR3 spans 15 residues.

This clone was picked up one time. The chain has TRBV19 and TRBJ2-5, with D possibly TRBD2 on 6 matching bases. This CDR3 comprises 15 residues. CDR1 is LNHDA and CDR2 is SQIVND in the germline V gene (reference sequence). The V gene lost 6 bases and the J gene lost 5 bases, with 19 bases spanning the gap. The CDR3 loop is CASRYRGLAEETQYF. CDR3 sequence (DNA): TGTGCCAGTAGGTACCGGGGACTGGCGGAGGAGACCCAGTACTTC.

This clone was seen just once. The CDR3 reads CAWRGQGTGRLDGYTF. CDR3 nucleotide sequence: TGTGCCTGGAGAGGGCAGGGGACAGGGAGACTCGATGGCTACACCTTC. The V gene is TRBV30, the J gene TRBJ1-2, with TRBD1 matching 9 bases. The V segment lost 3 bases and the J segment 6 bases; nucleotides outside the gene matches: 14. From germline, CDR1 is GTSNPN and CDR2 SVGIG (reference sequence). The length of the CDR3 is 16 residues.

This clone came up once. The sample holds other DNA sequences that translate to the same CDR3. In nucleotides, the CDR3 is TGTGCCAGCAGCTCGACAGAGAACACTGAAGCTTTCTTT. This sequence encodes CASSSTENTEAFF. The rearrangement uses TRBV7-2 and TRBJ1-1; weak D call: TRBD1 (5 bases). The V end lost 4 bases, the J end lost 1 base, and 7 bases lay between the germline ends. The CDR3 extends over 13 amino acids. The germline gives CDR1 SGHTA, CDR2 FQGNSA.

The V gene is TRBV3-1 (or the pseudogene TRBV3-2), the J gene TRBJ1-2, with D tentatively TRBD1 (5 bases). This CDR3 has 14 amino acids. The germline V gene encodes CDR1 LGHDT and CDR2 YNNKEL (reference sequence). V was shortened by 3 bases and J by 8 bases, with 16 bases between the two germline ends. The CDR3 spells CASSHRDSLGGYTF. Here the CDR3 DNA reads TGTGCCAGCAGCCACCGCGACAGCCTCGGCGGCTACACCTTC.

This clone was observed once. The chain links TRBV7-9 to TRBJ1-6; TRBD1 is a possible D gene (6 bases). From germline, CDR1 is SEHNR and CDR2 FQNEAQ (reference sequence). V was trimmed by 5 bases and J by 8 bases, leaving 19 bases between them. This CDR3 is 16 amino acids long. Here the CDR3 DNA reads TGTGCCAGCAGCCCTAGGGGGGGGGCGCGGGATTCACCCCTCCACTTT. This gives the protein CASSPRGGARDSPLHF.

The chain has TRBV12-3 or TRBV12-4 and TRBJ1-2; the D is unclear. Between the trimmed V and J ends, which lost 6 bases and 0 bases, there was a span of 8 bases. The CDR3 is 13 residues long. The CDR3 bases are TGTGCCAGCAGCGTTACAACTAACTATGGCTACACCTTC. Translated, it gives CASSVTTNYGYTF.

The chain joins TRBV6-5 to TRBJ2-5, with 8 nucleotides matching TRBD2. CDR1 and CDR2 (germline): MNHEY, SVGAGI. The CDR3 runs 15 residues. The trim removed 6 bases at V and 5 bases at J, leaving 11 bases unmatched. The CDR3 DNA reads TGTGCCAGCAGCGAGCCGGGGGGGCTGGGTGAGACCCAGTACTTC. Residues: CASSEPGGLGETQYF.

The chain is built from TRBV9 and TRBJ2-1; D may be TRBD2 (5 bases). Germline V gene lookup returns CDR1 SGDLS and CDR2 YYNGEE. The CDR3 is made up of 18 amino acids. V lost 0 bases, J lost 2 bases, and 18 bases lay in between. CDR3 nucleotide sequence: TGTGCCAGCAGCGTAGAAAGGAAGGGAGACCTCACCTACAATGAGCAGTTCTTC. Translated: CASSVERKGDLTYNEQFF.

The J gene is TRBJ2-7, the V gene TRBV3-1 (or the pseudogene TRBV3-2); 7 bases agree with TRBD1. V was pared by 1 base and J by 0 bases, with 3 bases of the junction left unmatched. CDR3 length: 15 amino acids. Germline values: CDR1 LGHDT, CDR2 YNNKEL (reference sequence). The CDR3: CASSQAGTASYEQYF. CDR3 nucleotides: TGTGCCAGCAGCCAAGCGGGGACAGCCTCCTACGAGCAGTACTTC.

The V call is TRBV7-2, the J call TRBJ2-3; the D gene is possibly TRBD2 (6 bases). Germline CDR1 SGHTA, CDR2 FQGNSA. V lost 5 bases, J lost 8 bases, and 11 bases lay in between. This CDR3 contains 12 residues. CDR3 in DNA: TGTGCCAGCAGCGCCGGGGGATTTACGCAGTATTTT. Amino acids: CASSAGGFTQYF.

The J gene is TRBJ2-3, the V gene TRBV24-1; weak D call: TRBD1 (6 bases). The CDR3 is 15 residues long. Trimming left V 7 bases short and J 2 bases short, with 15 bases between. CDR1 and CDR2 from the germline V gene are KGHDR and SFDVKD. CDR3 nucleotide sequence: TGTGCCACCAGGGCAGGGGCCCTAGTCACAGATACGCAGTATTTT. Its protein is CATRAGALVTDTQYF.

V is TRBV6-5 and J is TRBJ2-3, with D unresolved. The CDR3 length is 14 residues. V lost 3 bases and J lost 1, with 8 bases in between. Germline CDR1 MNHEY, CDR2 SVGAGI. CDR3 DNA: TGTGCCAGCAGTTATAGAATGGGCACAGATACGCAGTATTTT. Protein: CASSYRMGTDTQYF.

CDR3 sequence (DNA): TGTGCCAGCAGCCCAGGGAGGTCAGATACGCAGTATTTT. Amino acid sequence: CASSPGRSDTQYF. The chain carries TRBV7-6 and TRBJ2-3; D may be TRBD2 (6 bases). Germline CDR1 and CDR2: SGHVS and FNYEAQ. V shed 5 bases and J shed 4 bases, with 10 bases lying between them. The CDR3 covers 13 residues.

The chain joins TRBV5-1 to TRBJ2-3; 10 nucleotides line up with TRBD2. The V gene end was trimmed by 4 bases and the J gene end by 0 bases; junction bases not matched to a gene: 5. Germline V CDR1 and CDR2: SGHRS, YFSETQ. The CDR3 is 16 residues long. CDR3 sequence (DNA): TGCGCCAGCAGCCTTAGCGGGGGGATCAGCACAGATACGCAGTATTTT. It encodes CASSLSGGISTDTQYF.

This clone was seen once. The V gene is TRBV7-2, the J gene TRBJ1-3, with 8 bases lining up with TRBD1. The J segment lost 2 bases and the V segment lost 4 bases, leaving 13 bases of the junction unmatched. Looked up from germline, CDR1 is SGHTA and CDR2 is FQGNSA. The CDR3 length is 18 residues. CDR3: CASSYLTQGAKTGNTIYF. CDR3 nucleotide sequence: TGTGCCAGCAGCTACCTAACCCAGGGGGCGAAGACTGGAAACACCATATATTTT.

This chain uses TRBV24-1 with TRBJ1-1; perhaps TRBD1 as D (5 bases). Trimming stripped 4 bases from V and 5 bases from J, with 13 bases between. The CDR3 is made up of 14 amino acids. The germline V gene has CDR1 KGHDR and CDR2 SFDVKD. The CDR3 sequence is CATSDPSGGTEAFF. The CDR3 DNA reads TGTGCCACCAGTGACCCCTCGGGGGGAACTGAAGCTTTCTTT.

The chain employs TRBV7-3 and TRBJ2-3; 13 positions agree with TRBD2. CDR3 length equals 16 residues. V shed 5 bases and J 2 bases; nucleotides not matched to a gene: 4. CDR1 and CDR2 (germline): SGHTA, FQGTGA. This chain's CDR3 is CASSLGTSGVTDTQYF. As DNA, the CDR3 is TGTGCCAGCAGCCTAGGGACTAGCGGGGTCACAGATACGCAGTATTTT.

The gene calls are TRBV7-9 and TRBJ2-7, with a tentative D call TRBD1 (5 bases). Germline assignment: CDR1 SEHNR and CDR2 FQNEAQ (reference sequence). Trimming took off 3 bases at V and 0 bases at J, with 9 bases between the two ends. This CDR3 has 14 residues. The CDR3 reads CASSLTVSSYEQYF. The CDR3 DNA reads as TGTGCCAGCAGCTTGACAGTTAGCTCCTACGAGCAGTACTTC. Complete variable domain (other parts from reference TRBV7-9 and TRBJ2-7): DTGVSQNPRHKITKRGQNVTFRCDPISEHNRLYWYRQTLGQGPEFLTYFQNEAQLEKSRLLSDRFSAERPKGSFSTLEIQRTEQGDSAMYLCASSLTVSSYEQYFGPGTRLTVT.

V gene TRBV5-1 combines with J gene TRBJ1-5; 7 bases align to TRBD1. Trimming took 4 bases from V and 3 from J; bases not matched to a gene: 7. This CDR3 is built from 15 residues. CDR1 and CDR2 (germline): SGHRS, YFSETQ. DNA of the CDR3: TGCGCCAGCAGCCTTTCCGGGACAGACAATCAGCCCCAGCATTTT. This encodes CASSLSGTDNQPQHF.

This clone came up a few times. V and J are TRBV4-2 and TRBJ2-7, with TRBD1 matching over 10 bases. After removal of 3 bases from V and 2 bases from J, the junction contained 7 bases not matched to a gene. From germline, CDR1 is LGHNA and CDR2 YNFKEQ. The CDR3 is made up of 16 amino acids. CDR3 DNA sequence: TGTGCCAGCAGCCAGCCTCCGGGACAGGGGACCTACGAGCAGTACTTC. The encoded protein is CASSQPPGQGTYEQYF.